Included here is one TCR beta chain sequence, with context. The same CDR3 also results from other DNA sequences found in this sample. CDR3 length: 13 residues. Germline V CDR1 and CDR2: GTSNPN, SVGIG (reference sequence). The V gene lost 1 base and the J gene lost 1 base, with 7 bases spanning the gap. This entry belongs to a study of blood T cell repertoires in COVID-19. Study information: The United States, Italy and Spain were the sources of the acute and convalescent COVID-19 samples. Sample material is recorded as cDNA or gDNA derived from T cells, B-cell-depleted T cells, or PBMCs.

In the original analysis: Amplification of reference gene primers was used by the study to estimate nucleated cell counts. TCRdb keeps only in-frame clones here, not all; method: immunoSEQ multiplex PCR. V and J calls plus clone size are reproduced from that table; the DNA served to infer D and trimming. The sample contains roughly 230,000 clones, 80% to 85% of which appear only once. This chain joins TRBV30 and TRBJ1-1; D unclear. The sequenced material came from peripheral blood. The source of this sequence is a man over 45 with active or convalescent COVID-19. Here the CDR3 reads CAWSGQANTEAFF. The CDR3 DNA is TGTGCCTGGAGTGGGCAGGCGAACACTGAAGCTTTCTTT.